This is a list of T cell receptor beta chains from one sample in a study of blood T cell repertoires in COVID-19. Generated by immunoSEQ multiplex PCR, the TCRdb table keeps only in-frame clones and is missing some. In the table there are 270,000 or so clones, about 90% of which are singletons. The sample comprised PBMCs or T cells enriched from blood (not recorded which). The receptors were gathered from a young woman with acute COVID-19. CDR3s include the opening cysteine and the closing phenylalanine or tryptophan.

v_call | cdr3_aa
TRBV9 | CASSVEEGRGGRLFYNEQFF
TRBV15 | CATSSQGQFDRDNPYEQYF
TRBV20-1 | CSASPSYEQYF
TRBV14 | CASSQAGGRVSTGELFF
TRBV11-2 | CASSPSRLAGREQYF
TRBV11-2 | CASSPRVDITYEQYF
TRBV7-2 | CASSLLANEQFF
TRBV2 | CASTGTGATGELFF
TRBV7-9 | CASSVVTGEPRVEQFF
TRBV24-1 | CATSDLRTGYYGYTF
TRBV30 | CAWRHAGTSGEQFF
TRBV28 | CASTIADRNAEAFF
TRBV7-9 | CASSPGTGSLLNYGYTF
TRBV6-2/TRBV6-3 | CASSYQGGTQPQHF
TRBV27 | CASSRRDILTNTEAFF
TRBV19 | CASNTGGYSYEQYF
TRBV5-8 | CASSLRAGGPVNTQYF
TRBV3-1/TRBV3-2 | CASSQQVGGGSNQPQHF
TRBV19 | CASSIAEGTDTQYF
TRBV14 | CASSLIRGTQYF
TRBV28 | CASSFGWANEQFF
TRBV27 | CASSSPGGTNEKLFF
TRBV19 | CATSDSLNTEAFF
TRBV7-2 | CASSLHGEISYNEQFF
TRBV6-5 | CASTRGPSSTDTQYF
TRBV19 | CASSKEGYTGELFF
TRBV28 | CASSLAQGVGWGTDTQYF
TRBV13 | CASSQGPRGLAGFSYEQYF
TRBV6-5 | CASRNQANEKLFF
TRBV30 | CAWSPGGNEQFF
TRBV5-1 | CASSFGGSYNEQFF
TRBV5-1 | CASSSRGFSSGRADSYEQYF
TRBV27 | CASSLLRVVNTGELFF
TRBV19 | CASSTTRQSRDQPQHF
TRBV12-3/TRBV12-4 | CASSLEENTEAFF
TRBV6-1 | CASSDPTGPEFYYGYTF
TRBV7-9 | CASTQRYEQYF